This T cell receptor beta chain stems from a study of Graves' ophthalmopathy and Graves' hyperthyroidism. Study conclusions and caveats: Blood samples also showed most expanded thyroid clonotypes exceeding 0.001 frequency. Classification of ophthalmopathy versus stable hyperthyroidism by a 13-signature model yielded 85% to 90% sensitivity and around 76% specificity.

The CDR3 sequence is 17 residues long. Trimming shortened V by 7 bases and J by 0 bases, and 18 bases separated the two germline ends. Germline lookup yields CDR1 MNHNS and CDR2 SASEGT. Amplified TCR beta CDR3 regions were obtained using RNA transcripts as template. HTBI primers served in a first-round RT-PCR, which a second-round multiplex PCR followed. MiXCR was run by TCRdb on the multiplex PCR reads, yielding one entry per CDR3 protein. This table has hundreds of thousands of distinct CDR3 sequences, under 25% appearing once. A remark on this clonotype: Its antigen remains unidentified.

Hyperthyroidism counted as stable given no ophthalmopathy within 18 months of follow-up. In this cohort, patients with other autoimmune diseases, uncontrolled infections, pregnancy or lactation were excluded. The sequence derives from a woman aged 18-35 years with stable Graves' hyperthyroidism. The sample taken for sequencing was peripheral blood. V gene TRBV6-1 combines with J gene TRBJ2-2, with D tentatively TRBD1 or TRBD2 (5 bases each). CDR3 residues: CASNPRRGLSNTGELFF. The CDR3 DNA reads TGTGCCAGCAACCCCAGACGGGGCCTGTCGAACACCGGGGAGCTGTTTTTT.